This TCR beta chain came from a study of shared clonotypes between healthy human individuals. The deep-level immunoSEQ assay was used. The data were produced by immunoSEQ multiplex PCR, yet TCRdb's version contains in-frame clones alone and is incomplete. The data contain roughly 1,500,000 clones, approximately 98.5% of them singletons. This clone showed up just once. CD4+ cells underwent separation, giving CD45RA+ naive and CD45RA-negative memory subsets. V lost 7 bases to trimming and J lost 1 base, with 14 bases between them. CDR1 is KGHSH, CDR2 LQKENI, per germline. The CDR3 totals 14 residues. Sequencing was carried out using naive CD4+ T cells sorted from blood. Subset of the sample: CD45RA+ positively selected. V and J are TRBV18 and TRBJ2-7; TRBD1 is a possible D gene (6 bases). This receptor was obtained from a man aged 30 to 45 in good health. Here the CDR3 DNA reads TGTGCCAGCTGCGACAGAGGGACATCCTACGAGCAGTACTTC. Translated: CASCDRGTSYEQYF. The entire variable domain, with the rest obtained from reference TRBV18 and TRBJ2-7, is as follows: NAGVMQNPRHLVRRRGQEARLRCSPMKGHSHVYWYRQLPEEGLKFMVYLQKENIIDESGMPKERFSAEFPKEGPSILRIQQVVRGDSAAYFCASCDRGTSYEQYFGPGTRLTVT.